The rows below give T cell receptor beta chains drawn from one sample of a study of beta chain features in type 1 diabetes. The table came from immunoSEQ multiplex PCR; TCRdb's copy has only in-frame clones and leaves some out. The table has some 900,000 clones, 17% seen once; the top ten hold roughly 0.025%. Sequencing input: naive CD4+ T cells from blood. These receptors were collected from a woman aged 18-35 years in good health. Both conserved end residues are part of each CDR3. A D gene is named only where the DNA matches it firmly. Only some rows state a clone size, as once, few, many or a class for expanded clones.

-	TRBV5-6	TRBD2	TRBJ2-7	18	TGTGCCAGCAGCTCCATAATTAATATTGGCGGGAGGTCATGGGAGCAGTACTTC	CASSSIINIGGRSWEQYF
-	TRBV7-2	-	TRBJ1-4	16	TGTGCCAGCAGCTTAGCACGGCCAGAGACGAGGGAAAAACTGTTTTTT	CASSLARPETREKLFF
-	TRBV18	-	TRBJ2-7	15	TGTGCCAGCTCACCACGTACGACGGGTCTCTACGAGCAGTACTTC	CASSPRTTGLYEQYF
-	TRBV6-5	-	TRBJ2-3	14	TGTGCCAGCAGCCTCACTACTAGCACAGATACGCAGTATTTT	CASSLTTSTDTQYF
-	TRBV4-3	-	TRBJ2-6	16	TGCGCCAGCAGCGAAAGGGGGAGCTCTGGGGCCAACGTCCTGACTTTC	CASSERGSSGANVLTF
few	TRBV11-2	TRBD2	TRBJ2-7	16	TGTGCCAGCAGCTCCCTGACTAGCGGGAGGATATACGAGCAGTACTTC	CASSSLTSGRIYEQYF
few	TRBV20-1	TRBD2	TRBJ2-5	11	TGCAGTGCCCGGGGGGGTACGCCCCAGTACTTC	CSARGGTPQYF
-	TRBV4-2	-	TRBJ2-6	18	TGTGCCAGCAGCCAAGGACCTCCCGGGTCTTCTGGGGCCAACGTCCTGACTTTC	CASSQGPPGSSGANVLTF
few	TRBV7-2	TRBD2	TRBJ2-7	16	TGTGCCAGCAGCTTAGGAGCGGGAGCGACCCTCTACGAGCAGTACTTC	CASSLGAGATLYEQYF
-	TRBV19	-	TRBJ1-2	14	TGTGCCAGTAGTATACCCGTAGCACCCTATGGCTACACCTTC	CASSIPVAPYGYTF
few	TRBV5-4	TRBD1	TRBJ2-3	16	TGTGCCAGCAGCTTGGCCGGGACAGGGTCCACAGATACGCAGTATTTT	CASSLAGTGSTDTQYF
-	TRBV7-9	TRBD2	TRBJ2-5	15	TGTGCCAGCAGCTTCCAAGCGGGACTACAAGAGACCCAGTACTTC	CASSFQAGLQETQYF
few	TRBV2	-	TRBJ1-5	16	TGTGCCAGCAGTGAGTTGGTTCAGCCAGGGCGTCAGCCCCAGCATTTT	CASSELVQPGRQPQHF
-	TRBV6-7	TRBD1	TRBJ1-5	16	TGTGCCAGCAGCATTACTCCAGGGGGTAGCAATCAGCCCCAGCATTTT	CASSITPGGSNQPQHF
-	TRBV7-2	-	TRBJ1-2	15	TGTGCCAGCAGCTTAGGGACAGACTCCTTCTATGGCTACACCTTC	CASSLGTDSFYGYTF
-	TRBV15	TRBD2	TRBJ2-7	21	TGTGCCACCAGCAGAGATCAGGGACTAGCGGGAGGGCCAGAAAAAGCCTACGAGCAGTACTTC	CATSRDQGLAGGPEKAYEQYF
few	TRBV11-2	TRBD2	TRBJ2-5	15	TGTGCCAGCAGCTTAGCACGGACTAGACCAGAGACCCAGTACTTC	CASSLARTRPETQYF
few	TRBV2	TRBD1	TRBJ2-5	14	TGTGCCAGCAGTAAAACAGGGGTCCGTGAGACCCAGTACTTC	CASSKTGVRETQYF
once	TRBV5-4	TRBD2	TRBJ2-2	17	TGTGCCAGCAGCCAACCCACCGGGACTAGCGGGAGAGGGGAGCTGTTTTTT	CASSQPTGTSGRGELFF
-	TRBV7-2	-	TRBJ2-7	12	TGTGCCAGCAGCGACCAGGGATACGAGCAGTACTTC	CASSDQGYEQYF
-	TRBV18	TRBD2	TRBJ2-3	15	TGTGCCAGCTCACCAACCCAGCGGGACACAGATACGCAGTATTTT	CASSPTQRDTDTQYF
-	TRBV27	TRBD1	TRBJ2-6	18	TGTGCCAGCAGTTCCACCGGGACAGGGTGGTCTGGGGCCAACGTCCTGACTTTC	CASSSTGTGWSGANVLTF
-	TRBV4-3	-	TRBJ2-7	15	TGCGCCAGCAGCCAAGAGGGAGCAACCTCCTACGAGCAGTACTTC	CASSQEGATSYEQYF
few	TRBV4-1	-	TRBJ1-5	16	TGCGCCAGCAGCCAAGATCTGGTAGGGTCCAATCAGCCCCAGCATTTT	CASSQDLVGSNQPQHF
-	TRBV18	-	TRBJ2-2	11	TGTGCCAGCTCACCCACCGGGGAGCTGTTTTTT	CASSPTGELFF
-	TRBV6-6	TRBD2	TRBJ2-7	14	TGTGCCAGCAGTTACGGGACTAGCGGGAACGAGCAGTACTTC	CASSYGTSGNEQYF
-	TRBV27	TRBD1	TRBJ2-3	14	TGTGCCAGCAGGACCCAGGGGGCAAGGGATACGCAGTATTTT	CASRTQGARDTQYF
few	TRBV7-6	-	TRBJ2-3	15	TGTGCCAGCAGCCGCCGGGACACCCCACCAGATACGCAGTATTTT	CASSRRDTPPDTQYF
-	TRBV29-1	-	TRBJ2-5	12	TGCAGCGCCTATCAGGGGCAAGAGACCCAGTACTTC	CSAYQGQETQYF
-	TRBV29-1	-	TRBJ2-2	13	TGCAGCGTGGAGAAAGCCGGGACTCGGATCCTGTTTTTT	CSVEKAGTRILFF
-	TRBV10-3	TRBD1	TRBJ2-5	14	TGTGCCATCAGTGCACAGGGGAAAGTCGAGACCCAGTACTTC	CAISAQGKVETQYF
-	TRBV6-5	-	TRBJ2-3	12	TGTGCCAGCAGACACAGCACAGATACGCAGTATTTT	CASRHSTDTQYF
-	TRBV7-2	TRBD2	TRBJ2-2	15	TGTGCCAGCAGCTTAGTCGCGGGAGTGGCCGGGGAGCTGTTTTTT	CASSLVAGVAGELFF
-	TRBV9	-	TRBJ2-3	14	TGTGCCAGCAGCGTAGTGTTCAGTTCGGATACGCAGTATTTT	CASSVVFSSDTQYF
-	TRBV10-3	-	TRBJ2-3	16	TGTGCCATCAGTGAGTTGGGACTCCAGAGCACAGATACGCAGTATTTT	CAISELGLQSTDTQYF
-	TRBV7-9	TRBD1	TRBJ2-7	14	TGTGCCAGCAGCTTAGGCCGGGACAGCTACGAGCAGTACTTC	CASSLGRDSYEQYF
few	TRBV5-1	-	TRBJ2-1	16	TGCGCCAGCAGCTTGGGGGACGGGATGGCCTACAATGAGCAGTTCTTC	CASSLGDGMAYNEQFF
-	TRBV2	TRBD1	TRBJ2-2	16	TGTGCCAGCAGTGGACTCGCCCAGGGGGCGAACGGGGAGCTGTTTTTT	CASSGLAQGANGELFF
few	TRBV6-5	-	TRBJ2-3	13	TGTGCCAGCAGGATCAGATCCGCAGATACGCAGTATTTT	CASRIRSADTQYF
few	TRBV19	-	TRBJ2-4	13	TGTGCCAGCTCGGGGTTAGCCAAAAACATTCAGTACTTC	CASSGLAKNIQYF
-	TRBV7-8	TRBD1	TRBJ1-5	18	TGTGCCAGCAGCCCCCGGCCCTCCGGGACAGGGGGTGGTCAGCCCCAGCATTTT	CASSPRPSGTGGGQPQHF
few	TRBV19	TRBD1	TRBJ2-1	15	TGTGCCAGTAGTATTTCGGGACAGTCCTACAATGAGCAGTTCTTC	CASSISGQSYNEQFF
-	TRBV6-6	-	TRBJ1-2	16	TGTGCCAGCAGGGCTGAGGGAGCGTATGGTCCGTATGGCTACACCTTC	CASRAEGAYGPYGYTF
few	TRBV21-1	-	TRBJ1-3	17	TGTGCCAGCACCCTAACCCACGACTCAGTCTCTGGAAACACCATATATTTT	CASTLTHDSVSGNTIYF
-	TRBV4-1	TRBD2	TRBJ2-4	12	TGCGCCCACCAACTAGCGGCCGACATTCAGTACTTC	CAHQLAADIQYF
once	TRBV7-3	-	TRBJ1-2	15	TGTGCCAGCAGCCCATCTGGAGGGAGTTTCTATGGCTACACCTTC	CASSPSGGSFYGYTF
-	TRBV5-4	-	TRBJ1-4	14	TGTGCCAGCAGCTTGTCTGGCTGGAATGAAAAACTGTTTTTT	CASSLSGWNEKLFF
few	TRBV2	-	TRBJ1-4	12	TGTGCCAGCAGCGGACCCGGGGAAAAACTGTTTTTT	CASSGPGEKLFF
few	TRBV9	-	TRBJ1-3	17	TGTGCCAGCAGCGGAACACTGACCTCGGGCTCTGGAAACACCATATATTTT	CASSGTLTSGSGNTIYF
-	TRBV10-3	TRBD2	TRBJ2-3	17	TGTGCCATCAGTGACCGCGGACTAGCGGGGAACACAGATACGCAGTATTTT	CAISDRGLAGNTDTQYF
-	TRBV2	TRBD2	TRBJ2-1	16	TGTGCCAGCAGTGAACTTGGGACTAGCGGAAGCAATGAGCAGTTCTTC	CASSELGTSGSNEQFF
few	TRBV11-2	-	TRBJ1-4	14	TGTGCCAGCAGCTTAAGGGGATCTAATGAAAAACTGTTTTTT	CASSLRGSNEKLFF
-	TRBV11-2	-	TRBJ2-4	16	TGTGCCAGCAGCCATACATTGCAGGGCTCCAAAAACATTCAGTACTTC	CASSHTLQGSKNIQYF
few	TRBV4-3	TRBD2	TRBJ2-1	17	TGCGCCAGCAGCCAAACCGGGACTAGCGGGAACTACAATGAGCAGTTCTTC	CASSQTGTSGNYNEQFF
-	TRBV10-3	-	TRBJ2-4	11	TGTGCCATTTCTGGGGGGAACATTCAGTACTTC	CAISGGNIQYF
-	TRBV19	-	TRBJ2-1	15	TGTGCCACCCTTGACCGGGTCAGCTCCTACAATGAGCAGTTCTTC	CATLDRVSSYNEQFF
-	TRBV18	TRBD1	TRBJ1-2	18	TGTGCCAGCTCACCAGGGTCAGGGGGTCTACGACCTAACTATGGCTACACCTTC	CASSPGSGGLRPNYGYTF
few	TRBV6-4	-	TRBJ2-7	13	TGTGCCAGCAGTTTAACTAGCTGCCACGAGCAGTACTTC	CASSLTSCHEQYF